This T cell receptor (beta chain) was recovered during a study of Graves' ophthalmopathy and Graves' hyperthyroidism. Amplifying from RNA transcripts, the study obtained TCR beta CDR3 regions. First-round RT-PCR employed HTBI primers, with a second-round multiplex PCR after it. Via MiXCR, TCRdb re-called the multiplex PCR reads, giving one row per CDR3 protein. The data show hundreds of thousands of distinct CDR3 sequences, around 15% seen once. This clonotype was detected many times. The length of the CDR3 is 16 residues. The germline CDR1 and CDR2 sequences are SGHRS and YFSETQ. With V trimmed by 1 base and J by 8 bases, 13 bases remained unmatched.

The sequence was obtained from a woman under 40 with Graves' ophthalmopathy. The sequencing sample was made of blood. The chain couples TRBV5-1 to TRBJ1-1; 8 bases are shared with TRBD1. The CDR3 region is CASSLRRGQGMEEAFF. For the CDR3, the DNA is TGCGCCAGCAGCTTGAGGAGAGGACAGGGTATGGAAGAAGCTTTCTTT.